This note documents a single T cell receptor beta chain sequence. The antigen is undetermined. Using immunoSEQ multiplex PCR, the repertoire was profiled, and TCRdb retains in-frame clones only, with some absent. The sample lists some 90,000 clones, approximately 90% occurring once. The data originate from a study of OX40 agonist ivuxolimab in advanced cancers. Study-level points and caveats: The mean number of expanded clones was higher in CD8+ T cells than in CD4+. People who partly responded at 0.1-3.0 mg/kg had some of the least clonal expansion seen.

Sequences were derived from CD4+ or CD8+ T cells sorted from blood, sampled in a trial of the OX40 agonist ivuxolimab. The sequence derives from an adult with an advanced solid tumor such as melanoma, head and neck, liver or kidney cancer.

Here the CDR3 DNA reads TGTGCCAGCAGCTCCCCCGTGGGGGACTCTGGGGCCAACGTCCTGACTTTC. Translated: CASSSPVGDSGANVLTF. The V call is TRBV9, the J call TRBJ2-6; either TRBD1 or TRBD2 may fit D (5 bases each). The V gene lost 4 bases and the J gene lost 0 bases, with 14 bases spanning the gap. Germline V gives CDR1 SGDLS, CDR2 YYNGEE. This CDR3 comprises 17 residues.